The rows below give T cell receptor beta chains drawn from one sample of a study of immune evolution from preneoplasia to lung adenocarcinoma. Here immunoSEQ multiplex PCR was the method, and the copy in TCRdb shows in-frame clones only, minus some. The sample lists 4,800 or so clones; 70% to 90% were seen once. Source material: FFPE atypical adenomatous hyperplasia tissue from the lung. All receptors derive from an older person with lung adenocarcinoma. Both conserved end residues are part of each CDR3. Each record gives: CDR3 DNA, CDR3 protein, V gene, J gene, D gene, clone size. D genes are given only for firm matches. Clone sizes are given selectively: once, few, many, or a class where the clone is expanded.

CDR3nt: TGTGCCAGCAGTACAGGGAACACTGAAGCTTTCTTT
CDR3aa: CASSTGNTEAFF
v_gene: TRBV6-5
j_gene: TRBJ1-1
d_gene: -
abundance: -

CDR3nt: TGTGCCAGCAGCATTAGCGGGAGCAGGAACGAGCAGTACTTC
CDR3aa: CASSISGSRNEQYF
v_gene: TRBV7-2
j_gene: TRBJ2-7
d_gene: TRBD2
abundance: -

CDR3nt: TGCGCCAGCAGCTTGGTTGCAGGGGGCAATGAGCAGTTCTTC
CDR3aa: CASSLVAGGNEQFF
v_gene: TRBV5-1
j_gene: TRBJ2-1
d_gene: TRBD1
abundance: -

CDR3nt: TGTGCCAGCAGCGCCGGGACAGGGCCTGTCGAGCAGTACTTC
CDR3aa: CASSAGTGPVEQYF
v_gene: TRBV11-2
j_gene: TRBJ2-7
d_gene: TRBD1
abundance: -

CDR3nt: TGTGCCAGCAGTTTAGGAAGGGAGGGCGGCTACACCTTC
CDR3aa: CASSLGREGGYTF
v_gene: TRBV28
j_gene: TRBJ1-2
d_gene: -
abundance: -

CDR3nt: TGCGCCAGCAGCTTGGCCGGTGTGGGAGAAGCTTTCTTT
CDR3aa: CASSLAGVGEAFF
v_gene: TRBV5-1
j_gene: TRBJ1-1
d_gene: -
abundance: -

CDR3nt: TGTGCCAAAAGACCGGGACTAGCACCCGGGGAGCTGTTTTTT
CDR3aa: CAKRPGLAPGELFF
v_gene: TRBV7-2
j_gene: TRBJ2-2
d_gene: TRBD2
abundance: -

CDR3nt: TGTGCCAGCAGCCCGACAGGCCGGGAGCTGTTTTTT
CDR3aa: CASSPTGRELFF
v_gene: TRBV7-9
j_gene: TRBJ2-2
d_gene: -
abundance: few

CDR3nt: TGTGCCAGCAGTGAGACAGGGGAAGTTCAGCCCCAGCATTTT
CDR3aa: CASSETGEVQPQHF
v_gene: TRBV6-1
j_gene: TRBJ1-5
d_gene: TRBD1
abundance: -

CDR3nt: TGTGCCAGCAGCTTAGTCACGGACAGGGGGTATCAGAACACTGAAACTTTCTTT
CDR3aa: CASSLVTDRGYQNTETFF
v_gene: TRBV7-2
j_gene: TRBJ1-1
d_gene: TRBD1
abundance: once

CDR3nt: TGTGCCACCATGGGACAAACCCAAGAGACCCAGTACTTC
CDR3aa: CATMGQTQETQYF
v_gene: TRBV10-3
j_gene: TRBJ2-5
d_gene: -
abundance: few

CDR3nt: TGCGCCAGCAGTGACGGACTAGCGGGTAGATACAATGAGCAGTTCTTC
CDR3aa: CASSDGLAGRYNEQFF
v_gene: TRBV10-1
j_gene: TRBJ2-1
d_gene: TRBD2
abundance: -

CDR3nt: TGTGCCAGCAGTGACCAGACAGGGGGGGGCTATGGCTACACCTTC
CDR3aa: CASSDQTGGGYGYTF
v_gene: TRBV2
j_gene: TRBJ1-2
d_gene: TRBD1
abundance: -

CDR3nt: TGCAGTGCTAGAAGGGATCAGCCCCAGCATTTT
CDR3aa: CSARRDQPQHF
v_gene: TRBV20-1
j_gene: TRBJ1-5
d_gene: -
abundance: -

CDR3nt: TGTGCCAGCAGCTCCGGACAGGGGGAACTTGGAAACACCATATATTTT
CDR3aa: CASSSGQGELGNTIYF
v_gene: TRBV11-2
j_gene: TRBJ1-3
d_gene: TRBD1
abundance: -

CDR3nt: TGTGCCAGCCTCGGCGCGTCTCAGCCCCAGCATTTT
CDR3aa: CASLGASQPQHF
v_gene: TRBV19
j_gene: TRBJ1-5
d_gene: -
abundance: once

CDR3nt: TGTGCCAGCTCACCCCTTCCGGGACTAGCGGCCTACGAGCAGTACTTC
CDR3aa: CASSPLPGLAAYEQYF
v_gene: TRBV18
j_gene: TRBJ2-7
d_gene: TRBD2
abundance: -

CDR3nt: TGTGCCAGCAGCTCGATCTTAGGGGGAGGAGAGACCCAGTACTTC
CDR3aa: CASSSILGGGETQYF
v_gene: TRBV5-4
j_gene: TRBJ2-5
d_gene: -
abundance: -

CDR3nt: TGTGCCAGCAGTTTCGGGCAGGGGGATGGCTACACCTTC
CDR3aa: CASSFGQGDGYTF
v_gene: TRBV28
j_gene: TRBJ1-2
d_gene: TRBD1
abundance: -

CDR3nt: TGTGCCAGCAGACTTCGCTGGGGGAGTAACTATGGCTACACCTTC
CDR3aa: CASRLRWGSNYGYTF
v_gene: TRBV28
j_gene: TRBJ1-2
d_gene: -
abundance: -

CDR3nt: TGTGCCAGCAGCTCCGGGACGACGGTGAGGCCCCAGCATTTT
CDR3aa: CASSSGTTVRPQHF
v_gene: TRBV5-6
j_gene: TRBJ1-5
d_gene: -
abundance: -

CDR3nt: TGTGCCACCCTAGCGGGAGAAGAGAATGAGCAGTTCTTC
CDR3aa: CATLAGEENEQFF
v_gene: TRBV10-3
j_gene: TRBJ2-1
d_gene: TRBD2
abundance: -

CDR3nt: TGCAGCGTAAGAGGACAGGGCGGAACGACCTACAATGAGCAGTTCTTC
CDR3aa: CSVRGQGGTTYNEQFF
v_gene: TRBV29-1
j_gene: TRBJ2-1
d_gene: TRBD1
abundance: -

CDR3nt: TGCAGCGTCGGCTATCCAGGACAGGGGACCGGGGAGCTGTTTTTT
CDR3aa: CSVGYPGQGTGELFF
v_gene: TRBV29-1
j_gene: TRBJ2-2
d_gene: TRBD1
abundance: -

CDR3nt: TGTGCCAGTAAAGCCGAGGGGGAAAAACTGTTTTTT
CDR3aa: CASKAEGEKLFF
v_gene: TRBV19
j_gene: TRBJ1-4
d_gene: -
abundance: -

CDR3nt: TGTGCCAGTGGGCGGGGTTCCTACGAGCAGTACTTC
CDR3aa: CASGRGSYEQYF
v_gene: TRBV19
j_gene: TRBJ2-7
d_gene: -
abundance: few

CDR3nt: TGTGCCACCAGCAGAGACTATGCCGTTACAGATACGCAGTATTTT
CDR3aa: CATSRDYAVTDTQYF
v_gene: TRBV15
j_gene: TRBJ2-3
d_gene: -
abundance: once

CDR3nt: TGTGCCAGTCAAGACGGGGAGACCCAGTACTTC
CDR3aa: CASQDGETQYF
v_gene: TRBV6-6
j_gene: TRBJ2-5
d_gene: -
abundance: -

CDR3nt: TGTGCCAGCAGCTCCGGACAGGGGATGGGGATGAACACTGAAGCTTTCTTT
CDR3aa: CASSSGQGMGMNTEAFF
v_gene: TRBV7-9
j_gene: TRBJ1-1
d_gene: TRBD1
abundance: -

CDR3nt: TGTGCCAGCACCGCCGTAGCAGGGGCCAACGTCCTGACTTTC
CDR3aa: CASTAVAGANVLTF
v_gene: TRBV9
j_gene: TRBJ2-6
d_gene: -
abundance: -

CDR3nt: TGTGCCAGCAGTTACCGGGACAGGGGCAAAAACACTGAAGCTTTCTTT
CDR3aa: CASSYRDRGKNTEAFF
v_gene: TRBV6-5
j_gene: TRBJ1-1
d_gene: TRBD1
abundance: -

CDR3nt: TGTGCCAGCAGTGAATTGGGCCTGGGGGGCAATGAGCAGTTCTTC
CDR3aa: CASSELGLGGNEQFF
v_gene: TRBV6-1
j_gene: TRBJ2-1
d_gene: -
abundance: -

CDR3nt: TGTGCCAGCAGTCTCACCCCCTTTAATAGCGGGAGATTAACAGATACGCAGTATTTT
CDR3aa: CASSLTPFNSGRLTDTQYF
v_gene: TRBV28
j_gene: TRBJ2-3
d_gene: TRBD2
abundance: -

CDR3nt: TGTGCCAGCAGTGAAGGGAGCGGGAGCTCCTACGAGCAGTACTTC
CDR3aa: CASSEGSGSSYEQYF
v_gene: TRBV6-1
j_gene: TRBJ2-7
d_gene: TRBD2
abundance: few

CDR3nt: TGTGCCAGCAGGATTACAGGGGGCGAGCAGTACTTC
CDR3aa: CASRITGGEQYF
v_gene: TRBV2
j_gene: TRBJ2-7
d_gene: TRBD1
abundance: -

CDR3nt: TGCGCCAGCAGCTTGGTAGGGCCAGGGGGCCGGTACAATGAGCAGTTCTTC
CDR3aa: CASSLVGPGGRYNEQFF
v_gene: TRBV5-1
j_gene: TRBJ2-1
d_gene: TRBD1
abundance: -

CDR3nt: TGTGCCAGCAGCACTCAGACAGGGGCGAACACTGAAGCTTTCTTT
CDR3aa: CASSTQTGANTEAFF
v_gene: TRBV11-3
j_gene: TRBJ1-1
d_gene: TRBD1
abundance: few

CDR3nt: TGTGCCAGCTCACCCCTGGGTCAGAACACTGAAGCTTTCTTT
CDR3aa: CASSPLGQNTEAFF
v_gene: TRBV18
j_gene: TRBJ1-1
d_gene: -
abundance: -